These 6 T cell receptor beta chains originate from one sample sequenced in a study of graft-versus-host responses after intestinal transplantation. Their specific antigens are unknown. Assay used: immunoSEQ multiplex PCR; TCRdb lists only in-frame clones, some missing. The sample comprises around 120,000 clones, just under 95% of which are singletons, and more than 0.095% rests with the top ten. The sequencing here drew on unstimulated CD4+ T cells sorted from spleen or lymph node cells, taken before intestinal transplant. The receptors stem from a human donor who received an intestinal transplant.

The chain carries TRBV6-4 and TRBJ2-1; 7 bases are a match to TRBD2. Losses at the gene ends were 6 bases for V and 2 bases for J; bases not matched to a gene: 4. The germline gives CDR1 MRHNA, CDR2 SNTAGT. This CDR3 has 14 amino acids. CDR3 region: CASSPRGAYNEQFF. The CDR3 DNA follows: TGTGCCAGCAGCCCCCGGGGGGCCTACAATGAGCAGTTCTTC.

The sample holds one count of this clone. The chain joins TRBV13 to TRBJ1-5; D not resolved. The CDR3 extends over 15 amino acids. V was trimmed by 6 bases and J by 0 bases, leaving 12 bases between them. Germline V gene data show CDR1 as PRHDT and CDR2 as FYEKMQ (reference sequence). CDR3 DNA sequence: TGTGCCAGCAGTCTCGGGAGGGATAGCAATCAGCCCCAGCATTTT. This sequence encodes CASSLGRDSNQPQHF.

The chain is built from TRBV4-1 and TRBJ2-5; TRBD1 is a possible D gene (6 bases). The last part of the DNA fits TRBJ2-7 better; the J call may be wrong. This CDR3 is built from 17 residues. Germline V lookup: CDR1 MGHRA, CDR2 YSYEKL. CDR3 sequence: CASSQDPAGTSYYEQYF. The CDR3 DNA is TGCGCCAGCAGCCAAGACCCCGCCGGGACATCTTACTACGAGCAGTACTTC.

This chain connects TRBV29-1 to TRBJ2-3; 7 bases match TRBD2. The CDR3 runs to 14 residues. J lost 0 bases, V lost 5 bases, and 5 bases had no gene match. Germline CDR1 SQVTM, CDR2 ANQGSEA. CDR3 in amino acids: CSVRERDSTDTQYF. CDR3 coding DNA: TGCAGCGTTAGGGAGCGGGATAGCACAGATACGCAGTATTTT.

The CDR3 protein is CASSLEPDTQYF. CDR3 sequence (DNA): TGCGCCAGCAGCTTGGAGCCAGATACGCAGTATTTT. The gene calls are TRBV5-1 and TRBJ2-3; no clear D gene. Trimming removed 0 bases from V and 4 bases from J, with 3 bases in between. The CDR3 runs 12 residues. Germline CDR1 SGHRS, CDR2 YFSETQ.

The chain employs TRBV7-3 and TRBJ2-3; 9 bases align to TRBD2. Germline CDR1 SGHTA, CDR2 FQGTGA. The CDR3 loop spans 16 amino acids. The J segment lost 3 bases and the V segment lost 4 bases, leaving 8 bases of the junction unmatched. For the CDR3, the DNA is TGTGCCAGCAGCTCGCTAGCGGGGACTGGGACAGATACGCAGTATTTT. Translation gives CASSSLAGTGTDTQYF.